A single sample is the source of the 19 T cell receptor beta chains below, sequenced in a study of T cells in Graves' hyperthyroidism and ophthalmopathy. The TCR beta CDR3 regions underwent amplification using RNA transcripts as the source. The HTBI primer set drove a first-round RT-PCR of the TCR CDR3. Each CDR3 protein gets one entry after TCRdb re-called the multiplex PCR reads with MiXCR. The table has fewer than 450,000 distinct CDR3 sequences, roughly 15% seen once. Sequencing was performed on blood. Receptors originate from a woman in her 30s with Graves' hyperthyroidism that later progressed to Graves' ophthalmopathy.

The sample holds one count of this clonotype. The V call is TRBV19, the J call TRBJ1-5; D may be TRBD1 (5 bases). V was clipped by 7 bases and J by 0 bases, with 25 bases between them. Per germline, CDR1 LNHDA and CDR2 SQIVND (reference sequence). The CDR3 runs 19 residues. CDR3 sequence reads: CASMPYGTVGRYSNQPQHF. The CDR3 DNA reads TGTGCCAGTATGCCCTACGGAACGGTGGGACGTTATAGCAATCAGCCCCAGCATTTT.

This clonotype was detected ten times or more. The rearrangement uses TRBV29-1 and TRBJ2-5, with D possibly TRBD2 on 5 matching bases. There are 15 residues in the CDR3. The ends were cut back, 3 bases at V and 5 bases at J, with 19 bases in the middle. Per the germline V gene, CDR1 is SQVTM and CDR2 is ANQGSEA. CDR3 DNA sequence: TGCAGCGTTGATAACGGACTCCCCCCGAGTGAGACCCAGTACTTC. Its protein is CSVDNGLPPSETQYF.

This clonotype was counted at least ten times. V and J are TRBV5-1 and TRBJ2-5, with D perhaps matching TRBD2 (5 bases). Germline V gives CDR1 SGHRS, CDR2 YFSETQ. V dropped 3 bases and J dropped 7 bases, with 13 bases sitting between them. This CDR3 is built from 13 residues. This chain's CDR3 is CASSSGLPGTQYF. CDR3 nucleotides: TGCGCCAGCAGCTCCGGACTCCCAGGGACCCAGTACTTC.

This clonotype was recorded at least ten times. The chain couples TRBV2 to TRBJ1-2; D unclear. Deletions cut 7 bases from V and 3 bases from J, with 15 bases between. Per the germline V gene, CDR1 is SNHLY and CDR2 is FYNNEI. The CDR3 runs to 14 residues. The CDR3 region is CASKFAQIDYGYTF. The CDR3 DNA is TGTGCCAGCAAGTTCGCACAAATAGACTATGGCTACACCTTC.

In this sample, this clonotype turned up many times. This chain links TRBV3-1 with TRBJ2-7, with D perhaps matching TRBD2 (5 bases). Deletions cut 7 bases from V and 1 base from J, with 14 bases between. The V gene's germline CDR1 is LGHDT and CDR2 YNNKEL (reference sequence). The CDR3 totals 14 residues. CDR3 loop: CASTVFPGSYEQYF. Here the CDR3 DNA reads TGTGCCAGCACCGTGTTTCCGGGATCCTACGAGCAGTACTTC.

This clonotype was counted at least ten times. This sequence joins TRBV6-1 and TRBJ1-3; the D gene is possibly TRBD1 (5 bases). The CDR3 sequence is 15 residues long. Trimming removed 2 bases at V and 4 bases at J, with 12 bases between. CDR1 is MNHNS and CDR2 is SASEGT in the germline V gene. This chain's CDR3 is CASSEWGGSGNTIYF. CDR3 sequence (DNA): TGTGCCAGCAGTGAATGGGGGGGATCCGGAAACACCATATATTTT.

The table lists this clonotype with many counts. The rearrangement uses TRBV15 and TRBJ2-7; 11 positions agree with TRBD1. The germline CDR1 and CDR2 sequences are LNHNV and YYDKDF (reference sequence). The CDR3 covers 13 residues. V was clipped by 8 bases and J by 1 base; unmatched bases: 1. Here the CDR3 reads CATGTGGSYEQYF. CDR3 bases: TGTGCCACCGGGACAGGGGGATCCTACGAGCAGTACTTC.

This chain links TRBV20-1 with TRBJ2-3, with TRBD2 matching 9 bases. The V and J ends lost 2 bases and 0 bases, in that order; junction bases with no gene match: 12. The CDR3 is made up of 18 amino acids. Per germline, CDR1 DFQATT and CDR2 SNEGSKA (reference sequence). CDR3 nucleotide sequence: TGCAGTGCTAGATCAGCGGGGGGTGCGTCTACTAGCACAGATACGCAGTATTTT. Protein sequence: CSARSAGGASTSTDTQYF.

This clonotype was seen a few times. J is TRBJ2-7 and V is TRBV2, with D maybe TRBD2 (5 bases). CDR3 length equals 13 residues. Trimming took off 6 bases at V and 4 bases at J, with 13 bases between the two ends. In germline, CDR1 is SNHLY, CDR2 FYNNEI. Here the CDR3 DNA reads TGTGCCAGCAGCACTAGAATCTCTTACGAGCAGTACTTC. Its translation is CASSTRISYEQYF.

This clonotype was detected ten times or more. This chain joins TRBV7-2 and TRBJ1-4, with unresolved D. V dropped 3 bases and J dropped 4 bases, with 6 bases sitting between them. The CDR3 is 13 amino acids. Germline V lookup: CDR1 SGHTA, CDR2 FQGNSA. The DNA of the CDR3 is TGTGCCAGCAGCTTTCTCTTTAATGAAAAACTGTTTTTT. Its translation: CASSFLFNEKLFF.

The rearrangement joins TRBV19 to TRBJ2-1; D gene uncertain. V lost 3 bases and J lost 0, with 12 bases in between. From germline, CDR1 is LNHDA and CDR2 SQIVND (reference sequence). The CDR3 runs to 16 residues. CDR3 residues: CASSIYSYRSYNEQFF. The CDR3 DNA follows: TGTGCCAGTAGTATTTATTCTTACCGCTCCTACAATGAGCAGTTCTTC.

This clonotype was observed at least ten times. The V call is TRBV9, the J call TRBJ1-1; no clear D gene. CDR1 and CDR2 (germline): SGDLS, YYNGEE. This CDR3 has 15 residues. The ends were cut back, 0 bases at V and 0 bases at J, with 9 bases in the middle. In DNA, the CDR3 is TGTGCCAGCAGCGTAGCCCCCAGTATGAACACTGAAGCTTTCTTT. Translating it yields CASSVAPSMNTEAFF.

This clonotype was counted only a few times. V is TRBV7-9 and J is TRBJ2-5, with TRBD1 identical over 11 bases. The length of the CDR3 is 15 residues. Germline trimming cut 5 bases from V and 5 bases from J; bases unmatched to any gene: 7. CDR1 is SEHNR and CDR2 is FQNEAQ in the germline V gene (reference sequence). CDR3 DNA sequence: TGTGCCAGCAGCCGGACAGGGGGCGATAGGGAGACCCAGTACTTC. Protein: CASSRTGGDRETQYF.

Comment on this clonotype: The germline gene is not matched at one end of the junction; a read error may be the cause. This chain joins TRBV19 and TRBJ1-1, with 7 positions matching TRBD1. Per germline, CDR1 LNHDA and CDR2 SQIVND (reference sequence). This CDR3 has 14 amino acids. The CDR3: CASSRQGLKTEAFF. CDR3 bases: TGTGCCAGTAGTAGACAGGGATTGAAAACTGAAGCTTTCTTT.

The sample holds many counts of this clonotype. The CDR3 spells CASSASGRNTGELFF. The CDR3 DNA is TGTGCCAGCAGCGCTAGCGGGAGAAACACCGGGGAGCTGTTTTTT. This chain joins TRBV9 and TRBJ2-2; the match to TRBD2 covers 10 bases. The V segment lost 3 bases and the J segment 2 bases; nucleotides outside the gene matches: 1. CDR3 length: 15 amino acids. Germline V gives CDR1 SGDLS, CDR2 YYNGEE. Looking up the rest from reference TRBV9 and TRBJ2-2 gives the full variable domain: DSGVTQTPKHLITATGQRVTLRCSPRSGDLSVYWYQQSLDQGLQFLIQYYNGEERAKGNILERFSAQQFPDLHSELNLSSLELGDSALYFCASSASGRNTGELFFGEGSRLTVL.

There are many counts of this clonotype. The chain recombines TRBV12-3 or TRBV12-4 with TRBJ1-2, with a tentative D call TRBD1 (6 bases). CDR3 length equals 14 residues. Trimming removed 5 bases at V and 3 bases at J, with 13 bases between. CDR3 in DNA: TGTGCCAGCAGTCCTCCAGGGGCCCACTATGGCTACACCTTC. The encoded protein is CASSPPGAHYGYTF.

This clonotype was recorded many times. The gene calls are TRBV27 and TRBJ2-2; no reliable D call. The ends were cut back, 6 bases at V and 6 bases at J, with 11 bases in the middle. The CDR3 loop spans 13 amino acids. Germline lookup yields CDR1 MNHEY and CDR2 SMNVEV (reference sequence). CDR3 sequence (DNA): TGTGCCAGCAGAAACGACCCCGCCGGGGAGCTGTTTTTT. It encodes CASRNDPAGELFF.

This clonotype was seen many times. The J gene is TRBJ2-1, the V gene TRBV7-2; the D is unclear. With 5 bases removed from V and 4 bases from J, the gap between germline ends came to 9 bases. This CDR3 has 13 residues. Germline assignment: CDR1 SGHTA and CDR2 FQGNSA. CDR3 in DNA: TGTGCCAGCAGCCCTATGGCGTACAATGAGCAGTTCTTC. Its protein is CASSPMAYNEQFF.

This clonotype was seen a handful of times. The gene calls are TRBV5-5 and TRBJ2-2, with D possibly being TRBD1 (6 bases). This CDR3 comprises 17 residues. The V end was cut by 5 bases, the J end by 0 bases, with 17 bases between. Germline V gene data show CDR1 as SGHKS and CDR2 as YYEKEE (reference sequence). Here the CDR3 reads CASRMTRGRSNTGELFF. DNA for the CDR3: TGTGCCAGCAGGATGACCAGGGGACGTTCGAACACCGGGGAGCTGTTTTTT.